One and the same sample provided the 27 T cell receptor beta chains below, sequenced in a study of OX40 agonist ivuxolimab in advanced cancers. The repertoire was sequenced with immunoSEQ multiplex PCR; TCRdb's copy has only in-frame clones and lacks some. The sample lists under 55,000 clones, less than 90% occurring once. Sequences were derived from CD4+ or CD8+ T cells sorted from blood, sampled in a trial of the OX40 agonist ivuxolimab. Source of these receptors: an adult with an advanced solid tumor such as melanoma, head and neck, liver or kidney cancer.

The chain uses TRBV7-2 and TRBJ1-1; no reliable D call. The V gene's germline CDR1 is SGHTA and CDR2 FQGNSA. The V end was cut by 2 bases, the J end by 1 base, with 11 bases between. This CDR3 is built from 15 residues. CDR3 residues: CASSLLAGTNTEAFF. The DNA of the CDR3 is TGTGCCAGCAGCTTATTAGCGGGCACGAACACTGAAGCTTTCTTT.

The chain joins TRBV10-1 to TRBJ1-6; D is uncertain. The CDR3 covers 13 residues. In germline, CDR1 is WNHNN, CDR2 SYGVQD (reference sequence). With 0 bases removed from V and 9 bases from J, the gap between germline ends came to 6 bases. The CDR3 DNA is TGCGCCAGCAGTGAGTCGTTGAGTTCACCCCTCCACTTT. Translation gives CASSESLSSPLHF.

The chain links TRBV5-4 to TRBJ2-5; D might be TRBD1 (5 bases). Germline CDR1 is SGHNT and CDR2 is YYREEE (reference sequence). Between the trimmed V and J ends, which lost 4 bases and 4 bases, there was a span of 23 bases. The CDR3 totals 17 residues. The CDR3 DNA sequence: TGTGCCAGCAGCCCGGAGCTGACGCCTCCAGGGCCAGAGACCCAGTACTTC. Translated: CASSPELTPPGPETQYF.

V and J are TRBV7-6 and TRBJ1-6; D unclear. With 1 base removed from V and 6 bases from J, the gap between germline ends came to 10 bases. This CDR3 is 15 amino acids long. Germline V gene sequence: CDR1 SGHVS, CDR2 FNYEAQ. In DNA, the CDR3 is TGTGCCAGCAGCTTAGACGTGGAAAGTAATTCACCCCTCCACTTT. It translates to CASSLDVESNSPLHF.

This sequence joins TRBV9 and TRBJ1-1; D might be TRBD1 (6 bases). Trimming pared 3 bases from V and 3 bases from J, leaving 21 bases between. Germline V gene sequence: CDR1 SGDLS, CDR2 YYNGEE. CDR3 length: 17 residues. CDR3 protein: CASSEPLLTGLDTEAFF. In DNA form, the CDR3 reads TGTGCCAGCAGCGAGCCATTATTAACAGGGCTGGACACTGAAGCTTTCTTT.

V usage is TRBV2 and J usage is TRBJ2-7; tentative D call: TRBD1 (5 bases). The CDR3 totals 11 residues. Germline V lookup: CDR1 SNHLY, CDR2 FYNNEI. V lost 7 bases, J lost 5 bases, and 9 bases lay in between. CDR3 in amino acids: CASTQGNEQYF. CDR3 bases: TGTGCCAGCACCCAGGGTAACGAGCAGTACTTC.

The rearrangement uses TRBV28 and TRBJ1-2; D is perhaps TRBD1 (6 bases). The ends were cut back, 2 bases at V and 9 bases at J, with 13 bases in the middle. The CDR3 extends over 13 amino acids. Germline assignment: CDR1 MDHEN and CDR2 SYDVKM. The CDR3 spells CASSLTTGFSYTF. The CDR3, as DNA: TGTGCCAGCAGTTTAACCACAGGGTTTAGCTACACCTTC.

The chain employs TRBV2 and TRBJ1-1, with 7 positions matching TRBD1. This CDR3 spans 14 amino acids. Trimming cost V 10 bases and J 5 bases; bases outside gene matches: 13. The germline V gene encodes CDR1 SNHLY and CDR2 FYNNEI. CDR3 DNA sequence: TGTGCCACCCCAAGAAGGGGGCGGGGGACTGAAGCTTTCTTT. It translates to CATPRRGRGTEAFF.

This CDR3 is CASSVGGRSSYEQYF. CDR3 in DNA: TGTGCCAGCAGCGTAGGGGGTCGTAGCTCCTACGAGCAGTACTTC. The chain employs TRBV9 and TRBJ2-7; the D is unclear. V was cut by 0 bases and J by 0 bases, with 10 bases left in between. This CDR3 region has 15 residues. Germline loops: CDR1 SGDLS, CDR2 YYNGEE.

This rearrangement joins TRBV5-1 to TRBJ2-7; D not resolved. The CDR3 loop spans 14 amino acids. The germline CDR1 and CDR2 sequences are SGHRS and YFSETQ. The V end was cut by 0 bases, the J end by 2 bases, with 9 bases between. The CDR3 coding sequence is TGCGCCAGCAGCTTGGACGGCAGCCCCTACGAGCAGTACTTC. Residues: CASSLDGSPYEQYF.

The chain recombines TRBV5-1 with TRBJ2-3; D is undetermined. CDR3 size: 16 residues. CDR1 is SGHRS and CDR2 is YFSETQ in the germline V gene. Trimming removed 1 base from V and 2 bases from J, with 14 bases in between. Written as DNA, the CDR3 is TGCGCCAGCAGCTTGCGGCTTACAACCAACACAGATACGCAGTATTTT. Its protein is CASSLRLTTNTDTQYF.

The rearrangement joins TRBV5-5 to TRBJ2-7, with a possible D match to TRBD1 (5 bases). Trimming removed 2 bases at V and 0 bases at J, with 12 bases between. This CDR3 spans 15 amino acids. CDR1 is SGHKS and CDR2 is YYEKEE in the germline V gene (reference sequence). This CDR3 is CASSLDSPSSYEQYF. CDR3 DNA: TGTGCCAGCAGCTTAGACAGCCCGAGCTCCTACGAGCAGTACTTC. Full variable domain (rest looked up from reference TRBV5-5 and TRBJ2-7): DAGVTQSPTHLIKTRGQQVTLRCSPISGHKSVSWYQQVLGQGPQFIFQYYEKEERGRGNFPDRFSARQFPNYSSELNVNALLLGDSALYLCASSLDSPSSYEQYFGPGTRLTVT.

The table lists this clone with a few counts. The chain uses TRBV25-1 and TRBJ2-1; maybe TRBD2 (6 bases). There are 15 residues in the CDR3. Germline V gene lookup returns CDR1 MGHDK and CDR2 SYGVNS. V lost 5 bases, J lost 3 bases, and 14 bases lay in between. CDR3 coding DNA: TGTGCCAGCAGTCAGGCGGGGCTTGGCTACAATGAGCAGTTCTTC. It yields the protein CASSQAGLGYNEQFF. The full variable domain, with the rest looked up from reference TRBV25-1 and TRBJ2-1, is EADIYQTPRYLVIGTGKKITLECSQTMGHDKMYWYQQDPGMELHLIHYSYGVNSTEKGDLSSESTVSRIRTEHFPLTLESARPSHTSQYLCASSQAGLGYNEQFFGPGTRLTVL.

CDR3 DNA: TGTGCCAGCAGTGAATTTGGACAGGAAGAGACCCAGTACTTC. Its translation is CASSEFGQEETQYF. The chain links TRBV2 to TRBJ2-5; 7 bases align to TRBD1. Per germline, CDR1 SNHLY and CDR2 FYNNEI. CDR3 length: 14 residues. With V trimmed by 2 bases and J by 3 bases, 3 bases remained unmatched.

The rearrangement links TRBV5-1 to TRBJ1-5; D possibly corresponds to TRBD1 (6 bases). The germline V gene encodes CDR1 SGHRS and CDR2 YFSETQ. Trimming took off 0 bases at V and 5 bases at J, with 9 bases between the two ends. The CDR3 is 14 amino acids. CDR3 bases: TGCGCCAGCAGCTTGGGACAGGAGCATCAGCCCCAGCATTTT. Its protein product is CASSLGQEHQPQHF. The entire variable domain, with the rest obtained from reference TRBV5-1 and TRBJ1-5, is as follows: KAGVTQTPRYLIKTRGQQVTLSCSPISGHRSVSWYQQTPGQGLQFLFEYFSETQRNKGNFPGRFSGRQFSNSRSEMNVSTLELGDSALYLCASSLGQEHQPQHFGDGTRLSIL.

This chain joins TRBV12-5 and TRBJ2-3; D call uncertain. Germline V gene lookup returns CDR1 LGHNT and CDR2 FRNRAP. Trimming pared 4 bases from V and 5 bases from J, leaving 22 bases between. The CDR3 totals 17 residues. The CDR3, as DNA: TGTGCTAGTGGTTCCATTGCCACGGGCTTAAGAATAGATACGCAGTATTTT. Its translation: CASGSIATGLRIDTQYF.

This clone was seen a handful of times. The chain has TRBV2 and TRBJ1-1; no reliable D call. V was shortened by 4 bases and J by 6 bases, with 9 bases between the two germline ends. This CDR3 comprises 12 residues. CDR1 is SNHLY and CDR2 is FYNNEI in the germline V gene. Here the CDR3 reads CASSGQIPEAFF. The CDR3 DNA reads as TGTGCCAGCAGTGGACAAATCCCTGAAGCTTTCTTT.

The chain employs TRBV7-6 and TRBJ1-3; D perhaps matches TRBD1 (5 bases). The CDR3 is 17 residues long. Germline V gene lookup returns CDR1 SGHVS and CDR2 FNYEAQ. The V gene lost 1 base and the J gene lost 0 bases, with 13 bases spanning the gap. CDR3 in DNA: TGTGCCAGCAGCTTAGGGGCCCCTCAGGGCTCTGGAAACACCATATATTTT. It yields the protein CASSLGAPQGSGNTIYF. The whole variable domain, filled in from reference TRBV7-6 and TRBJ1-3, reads GAGVSQSPRYKVTKRGQDVALRCDPISGHVSLYWYRQALGQGPEFLTYFNYEAQQDKSGLPNDRFSAERPEGSISTLTIQRTEQRDSAMYRCASSLGAPQGSGNTIYFGEGSWLTVV.

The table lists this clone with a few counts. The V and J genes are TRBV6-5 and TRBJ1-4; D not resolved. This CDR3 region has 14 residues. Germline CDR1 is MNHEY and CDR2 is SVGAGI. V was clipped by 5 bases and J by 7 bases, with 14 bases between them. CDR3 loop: CASSDGGGTEKLFF. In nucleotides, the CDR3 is TGTGCCAGCAGTGACGGAGGTGGCACTGAAAAACTGTTTTTT.

The CDR3 reads CASLEQIGGGRNEQFF. The DNA of the CDR3 is TGCGCCAGCCTCGAGCAAATAGGCGGGGGCAGAAATGAGCAGTTCTTC. The chain uses TRBV5-1 and TRBJ2-1, with a weak D call TRBD2 (7 bases). With 7 bases removed from V and 7 bases from J, the gap between germline ends came to 24 bases. The V gene's germline CDR1 is SGHRS and CDR2 YFSETQ. This CDR3 comprises 16 residues.

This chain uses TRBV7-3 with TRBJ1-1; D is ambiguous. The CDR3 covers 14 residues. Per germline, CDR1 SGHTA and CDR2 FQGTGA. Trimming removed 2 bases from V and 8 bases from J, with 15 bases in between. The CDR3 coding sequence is TGTGCCAGCAGCTTAGACCGGGGAGCCCAAGAAGCTTTCTTT. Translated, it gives CASSLDRGAQEAFF.

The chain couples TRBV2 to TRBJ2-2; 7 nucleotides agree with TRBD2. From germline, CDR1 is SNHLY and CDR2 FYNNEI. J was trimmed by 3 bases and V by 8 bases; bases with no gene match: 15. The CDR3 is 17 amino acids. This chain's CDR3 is CASDPASGGGYTGELFF. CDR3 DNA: TGTGCCAGCGACCCGGCTAGCGGTGGTGGTTACACCGGGGAGCTGTTTTTT.

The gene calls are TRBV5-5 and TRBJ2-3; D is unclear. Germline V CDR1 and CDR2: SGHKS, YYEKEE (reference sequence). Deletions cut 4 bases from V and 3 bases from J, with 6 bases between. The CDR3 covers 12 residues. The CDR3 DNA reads TGTGCCAGCAGCCCTAGTACAGATACGCAGTATTTT. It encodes CASSPSTDTQYF. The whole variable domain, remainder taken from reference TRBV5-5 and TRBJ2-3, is DAGVTQSPTHLIKTRGQQVTLRCSPISGHKSVSWYQQVLGQGPQFIFQYYEKEERGRGNFPDRFSARQFPNYSSELNVNALLLGDSALYLCASSPSTDTQYFGPGTRLTVL.

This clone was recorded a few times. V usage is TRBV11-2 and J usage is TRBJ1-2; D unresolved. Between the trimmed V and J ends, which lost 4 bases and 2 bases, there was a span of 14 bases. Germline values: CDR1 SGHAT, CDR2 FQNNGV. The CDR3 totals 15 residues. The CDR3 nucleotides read TGTGCCAGCAGCTCTACGCGGACGGGAAACTATGGCTACACCTTC. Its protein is CASSSTRTGNYGYTF.

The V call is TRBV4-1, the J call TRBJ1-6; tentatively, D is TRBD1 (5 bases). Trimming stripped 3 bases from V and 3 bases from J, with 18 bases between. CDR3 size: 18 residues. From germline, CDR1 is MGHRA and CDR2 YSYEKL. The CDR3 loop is CASSHDRPGRFYNSPLHF. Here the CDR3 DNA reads TGCGCCAGCAGCCACGATAGGCCAGGGCGCTTCTATAATTCACCCCTCCACTTT.

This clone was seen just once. CDR3 in amino acids: CASNPRGLPNQPQHF. The CDR3 bases are TGTGCCAGCAACCCCCGGGGGCTCCCCAATCAGCCCCAGCATTTT. The V gene is TRBV28, the J gene TRBJ1-5, with TRBD1 as a possible D gene (6 bases). Trimming removed 7 bases at V and 3 bases at J, with 16 bases between. The CDR3 has 15 residues. CDR1 is MDHEN, CDR2 SYDVKM, per germline.

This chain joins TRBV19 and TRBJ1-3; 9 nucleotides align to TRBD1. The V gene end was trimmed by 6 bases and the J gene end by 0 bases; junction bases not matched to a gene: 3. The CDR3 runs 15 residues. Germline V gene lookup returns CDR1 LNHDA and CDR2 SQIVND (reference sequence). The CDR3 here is CASSDRGSSGNTIYF. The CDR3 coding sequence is TGTGCCAGTAGCGACAGGGGGAGCTCTGGAAACACCATATATTTT.